This T cell receptor beta chain is from a study of spatial heterogeneity in lung cancer. TCRdb itself ran the 5' RACE reads through MiXCR, one entry per CDR3 protein. Of a few thousand distinct CDR3 sequences listed, approximately 9% are singletons. This clonotype is medium-sized (0.01 to 0.1%) by share. The sample's time point: sample taken at primary tumor resection. The sample here was normal lung tissue next to the tumor, taken at surgery. The clonotype was recovered from a female donor with early-stage non-small cell lung cancer.

The CDR3 is CASSQVDIRPDTQYF. CDR3 nucleotide sequence: TGTGCCAGCAGCCAAGTCGACATACGCCCAGATACGCAGTATTTT. The J gene is TRBJ2-3, the V gene TRBV4-2; D is unclear. The ends were cut back, 1 base at V and 4 bases at J, with 12 bases in the middle. This CDR3 is built from 15 residues. CDR1 is LGHNA, CDR2 YNFKEQ, per germline.